This T cell receptor (beta chain) originates from a study of blood T cell repertoires in COVID-19. In the study overall: Acute-phase and convalescent COVID-19 samples originated in the United States, Italy and Spain.

Patients at the Seattle site were enrolled during active infection and followed longitudinally. As handled by the study authors: Estimated nucleated cell counts came from reference gene primer amplification. Some clones are missing from TCRdb's copy, which holds only in-frame ones; the method was immunoSEQ multiplex PCR. V and J calls and clone size come straight from that table; D and trimming were deduced from the DNA. The sample has approximately 170,000 clones; roughly 80% are singletons. Deletions cut 3 bases from V and 1 base from J, with 10 bases between. Per germline, CDR1 SGHNT and CDR2 YENEEA. The length of the CDR3 is 15 residues.

This TCR was sampled from a woman aged 70-85 years with COVID-19, enrolled during active disease. Sequenced sample: peripheral blood. The chain carries TRBV11-3 and TRBJ2-1; D is possibly TRBD2 (5 bases). The CDR3 region has the DNA TGTGCCAGCAGCTTGAGTCTAGCATCCTACAATGAGCAGTTCTTC. Encoded protein: CASSLSLASYNEQFF.